These T cell receptor beta chains were read from a single sample in a study of regulatory T cells in long-lasting Graves disease. TCRdb used MiXCR to reprocess the multiplex PCR reads, holding one entry per CDR3 protein. The data contain approximately 400,000 distinct CDR3 sequences, 20% of them singletons. The sequenced sample was peripheral blood mononuclear cells (PBMCs), obtained when the disease was refractory, from a patient treated with antithyroid drugs. These receptors were taken from a female donor with Graves disease. The CDR3 runs from the conserved cysteine through the conserved F or W. D genes are given only for firm matches. A clone size is listed for some rows: how often the clone was seen (once, few, many), or a class if it is expanded.

v_call: TRBV27
d_call: .
j_call: TRBJ2-7
clone_size: few
cdr3_nt: TGTGCCAGCAGCCCCTTACGGGAGTGGTACGAGCAGTACTTC
cdr3_aa: CASSPLREWYEQYF

v_call: TRBV5-1
d_call: TRBD2
j_call: TRBJ2-7
clone_size: .
cdr3_nt: TGCGCCAGCAGCTTGGTTAGCGGGAGTGTTGACGAGCAGTACTTC
cdr3_aa: CASSLVSGSVDEQYF

v_call: TRBV28
d_call: .
j_call: TRBJ1-2
clone_size: many
cdr3_nt: TGTGCCAGCAGCCCTGACAGATCCCCTTACTATGGCTACACCTTC
cdr3_aa: CASSPDRSPYYGYTF

v_call: TRBV11-2
d_call: .
j_call: TRBJ2-7
clone_size: many
cdr3_nt: TGTGCCAGCAGCTTCCTTAGCTCCTACGAGCAGTACTTC
cdr3_aa: CASSFLSSYEQYF

v_call: TRBV6-2/TRBV6-3
d_call: .
j_call: TRBJ1-5
clone_size: .
cdr3_nt: TGTGCCAGCAGTTACGAGGCTCCGGGAAGCAATCAGCCCCAGCATTTT
cdr3_aa: CASSYEAPGSNQPQHF

v_call: TRBV29-1
d_call: TRBD2
j_call: TRBJ2-2
clone_size: .
cdr3_nt: TGCAGCGTTGTAGCGGGAGGGCCGGTTACCGGGGAGCTGTTTTTT
cdr3_aa: CSVVAGGPVTGELFF

v_call: TRBV19
d_call: TRBD1
j_call: TRBJ1-6
clone_size: .
cdr3_nt: TGTGCCAGTCAAGGGCAGGGGGAAAATTCACCCCTCCACTTT
cdr3_aa: CASQGQGENSPLHF

v_call: TRBV28
d_call: TRBD2
j_call: TRBJ2-1
clone_size: few
cdr3_nt: TGTGCCAGCAGTTCCTATAGCGGGAGTTTGATTAGGCAGTTCTTC
cdr3_aa: CASSSYSGSLIRQFF

v_call: TRBV6-1
d_call: .
j_call: TRBJ1-2
clone_size: few
cdr3_nt: TGTGCCAGCAATGGGGCCGGTGGCTACACCTTC
cdr3_aa: CASNGAGGYTF

v_call: TRBV27
d_call: .
j_call: TRBJ1-2
clone_size: many
cdr3_nt: TGTGCCAGCAGTTTATCTAGTGGTCTGATCTATGGCTACACCTTC
cdr3_aa: CASSLSSGLIYGYTF

v_call: TRBV6-5
d_call: .
j_call: TRBJ2-7
clone_size: .
cdr3_nt: TGTGCCAGCAGTTCCACGACGAGGTACGAGCAGTACTTC
cdr3_aa: CASSSTTRYEQYF

v_call: TRBV20-1
d_call: TRBD2
j_call: TRBJ2-5
clone_size: many
cdr3_nt: TGCAGTGCTAGCACCGGGGGGGTAGAGACCCAGTACTTC
cdr3_aa: CSASTGGVETQYF

v_call: TRBV27
d_call: TRBD1
j_call: TRBJ1-1
clone_size: many
cdr3_nt: TGTGCCAGCTTCGCAGGGGGAACTGAAGCTTTCTTT
cdr3_aa: CASFAGGTEAFF

v_call: TRBV6-1
d_call: .
j_call: TRBJ2-5
clone_size: few
cdr3_nt: TGTGCCAGCAGCCCGACGGACGGGGAGACCCAGTACTTC
cdr3_aa: CASSPTDGETQYF

v_call: TRBV11-2
d_call: .
j_call: TRBJ1-5
clone_size: .
cdr3_nt: TGTGCCAGCAGCTTAGAATGGGGTCAGCCCCAGCATTTT
cdr3_aa: CASSLEWGQPQHF

v_call: TRBV5-1
d_call: .
j_call: TRBJ2-7
clone_size: many
cdr3_nt: TGCGCCAGCAGCTTGTTGAACGACTACGAGCAGTACTTC
cdr3_aa: CASSLLNDYEQYF

v_call: TRBV3-1
d_call: TRBD2
j_call: TRBJ2-5
clone_size: many
cdr3_nt: TGTGCCAGCAGCAATAGCGGGTCGCAAGAGACCCAGTACTTC
cdr3_aa: CASSNSGSQETQYF

v_call: TRBV6-2/TRBV6-3
d_call: .
j_call: TRBJ1-5
clone_size: .
cdr3_nt: TGTGCCAGCAGTACTGGGAGAACACGGGGCCGAAATCAGCCCCAGCATTTT
cdr3_aa: CASSTGRTRGRNQPQHF

v_call: TRBV19
d_call: .
j_call: TRBJ1-5
clone_size: .
cdr3_nt: TGTGCCAGTACCCTAAGGGGTCAGAATCAGCCCCAGCATTTT
cdr3_aa: CASTLRGQNQPQHF

v_call: TRBV7-2
d_call: TRBD1
j_call: TRBJ2-7
clone_size: .
cdr3_nt: TGTGCCAGCAGCTTCAAGGGGGCGCCCTACGAGCAGTACTTC
cdr3_aa: CASSFKGAPYEQYF

v_call: TRBV28
d_call: .
j_call: TRBJ2-5
clone_size: many
cdr3_nt: TGTGCCAGCAGTACCCGATCGACAGGGCAGCGAGCGGGGAAACCCGCCTCGTACCAAGAGACCCAGTACTTC
cdr3_aa: CASSTRSTGQRAGKPASYQETQYF

v_call: TRBV6-5
d_call: .
j_call: TRBJ2-2
clone_size: .
cdr3_nt: TGTGCCAGCAGTTACGGACAGATCACCGGGGAGCTGTTTTTT
cdr3_aa: CASSYGQITGELFF

v_call: TRBV7-2
d_call: TRBD2
j_call: TRBJ2-7
clone_size: many
cdr3_nt: TGTGCCAGCAGCTTCAAAGCGGGAGGCTCCTACGAGCAGTACTTC
cdr3_aa: CASSFKAGGSYEQYF

v_call: TRBV29-1
d_call: .
j_call: TRBJ1-2
clone_size: .
cdr3_nt: TGCAGCGTTGAAGGCGCGATTGGCTACACCTTC
cdr3_aa: CSVEGAIGYTF

v_call: TRBV28
d_call: .
j_call: TRBJ2-7
clone_size: .
cdr3_nt: TGTGCCAGCCAAGACAGGTTCTACGAGCAGTACTTC
cdr3_aa: CASQDRFYEQYF

v_call: TRBV6-5
d_call: .
j_call: TRBJ1-4
clone_size: many
cdr3_nt: TGTGCCAGCAGTTACGGGATTCCAACTAATGAAAAACTGTTTTTT
cdr3_aa: CASSYGIPTNEKLFF

v_call: TRBV9
d_call: .
j_call: TRBJ2-2
clone_size: few
cdr3_nt: TGTGCCAGCAGTCCACCTCCGGGAGAGAACACCGGGGAGCTGTTTTTT
cdr3_aa: CASSPPPGENTGELFF

v_call: TRBV20-1
d_call: TRBD1
j_call: TRBJ1-5
clone_size: .
cdr3_nt: TGCAGTGTTGGACAGGGTAGGGGACAGCCCCAGCATTTT
cdr3_aa: CSVGQGRGQPQHF

v_call: TRBV12-3/TRBV12-4
d_call: .
j_call: TRBJ1-1
clone_size: many
cdr3_nt: TGTGCCAGCAGCCGCTTTGAAGAAGCTTTCTTT
cdr3_aa: CASSRFEEAFF

v_call: TRBV15
d_call: TRBD2
j_call: TRBJ2-7
clone_size: .
cdr3_nt: TGTGCCACCAGCAGAGATCTCAGCGGGGGGGGGGGAGAGCAGTACTTC
cdr3_aa: CATSRDLSGGGGEQYF

v_call: TRBV2
d_call: TRBD1
j_call: TRBJ1-2
clone_size: .
cdr3_nt: TGTGCCAGCAGTGAATCTGGGACAGGTTGGGGCTACACCTTC
cdr3_aa: CASSESGTGWGYTF

v_call: TRBV28
d_call: .
j_call: TRBJ1-5
clone_size: many
cdr3_nt: TGTGCCAGCAGCTACCCGGTCCGGGGGAACAATCAGCCCCAGCATTTT
cdr3_aa: CASSYPVRGNNQPQHF

v_call: TRBV20-1
d_call: .
j_call: TRBJ2-7
clone_size: many
cdr3_nt: TGCAGTGCTAGAGGAAGCGTATACTCCTACGAGCAGTACTTC
cdr3_aa: CSARGSVYSYEQYF